Following are 27 T cell receptor beta chains from one sample sequenced in a study of regulatory T cells in long-lasting Graves disease. Time point indicated: persistent/refractory GD, antithyroid drugs over 5 years with positive TRAb. There was RNA extracted from PBMCs, and the TCR library was made from it. According to the study, TCR beta libraries were built with iRepertoire HTBI primers and CDR3-region Arm-PCR. MiXCR, applied by TCRdb to the multiplex PCR reads, yields one record per CDR3 protein. The top ten clones hold about two fifths of a sample with 500,000 to 800,000 distinct CDR3 sequences, about 30% of them seen once. Sequenced here: peripheral blood mononuclear cells (PBMCs), sampled when the disease was refractory, from a patient treated with antithyroid drugs. The receptors were gathered from a female donor with Graves disease.

The DNA for the CDR3 is TGTGCCAGCAGCTTGGGCGAGGGGGACTACGAGCAGTACTTC. Translation gives CASSLGEGDYEQYF. The V and J genes are TRBV5-4 and TRBJ2-7, with D tentatively TRBD1 (6 bases). This CDR3 has 14 residues. Germline lookup yields CDR1 SGHNT and CDR2 YYREEE (reference sequence). Trimming stripped 0 bases from V and 3 bases from J, with 10 bases between.

This clonotype has just a few counts. V is TRBV4-2 and J is TRBJ2-7; D possibly corresponds to TRBD2 (6 bases). Germline V gene lookup returns CDR1 LGHNA and CDR2 YNFKEQ. This CDR3 has 16 amino acids. Trimming removed 0 bases at V and 1 base at J, with 13 bases between. The CDR3 loop reads CASSQDAAGPSYEQYF. The CDR3 nucleotides are TGTGCCAGCAGCCAAGATGCGGCGGGACCTTCCTACGAGCAGTACTTC.

The chain has TRBV20-1 and TRBJ2-3, with TRBD1 identical over 7 bases. The CDR3 is 15 residues long. V dropped 6 bases and J dropped 0; count of bases not matched to a gene: 9. The germline gives CDR1 DFQATT, CDR2 SNEGSKA (reference sequence). CDR3 residues: CSALGTESSTDTQYF. DNA of the CDR3: TGCAGTGCCCTGGGGACAGAGTCTAGCACAGATACGCAGTATTTT.

V usage is TRBV20-1 and J usage is TRBJ1-1, with D tentatively TRBD1 (5 bases). Germline CDR1 reads DFQATT; CDR2 reads SNEGSKA (reference sequence). Trimming stripped 6 bases from V and 1 base from J, with 24 bases between. The CDR3 consists of 17 residues. CDR3 loop: CSAVGGDGVLANTEAFF. CDR3 DNA: TGCAGTGCGGTTGGGGGGGACGGGGTTCTCGCGAACACTGAAGCTTTCTTT.

In its sample, this clonotype was seen a few times. The chain uses TRBV30 and TRBJ1-4, with 9 bases matching TRBD1. The germline gives CDR1 GTSNPN, CDR2 SVGIG (reference sequence). The CDR3 contains 14 residues. V was pared by 7 bases and J by 2 bases, with 5 bases of the junction left unmatched. CDR3 sequence reads: CASNRGPTNEKLFF. Here the CDR3 DNA reads TGTGCCTCTAACAGGGGGCCGACTAATGAAAAACTGTTTTTT.

A few counts support this clonotype. The rearrangement joins TRBV29-1 to TRBJ2-7, with TRBD1 as a possible D gene (5 bases). The length of the CDR3 is 13 residues. Germline V gene sequence: CDR1 SQVTM, CDR2 ANQGSEA. Trimming took 4 bases from V and 3 from J, leaving 13 bases between them. CDR3 coding DNA: TGCAGCGTTGGGACAATTTACAGCTACGAGCAGTACTTC. Translated: CSVGTIYSYEQYF.

This clonotype was counted between two and nine times. The gene calls are TRBV11-2 and TRBJ1-1; D unresolved. The V and J ends lost 5 bases and 3 bases respectively, with 10 bases between them. Germline CDR1 and CDR2: SGHAT and FQNNGV. This CDR3 has 13 amino acids. As DNA, the CDR3 is TGTGCCAGCAGCCCCTCCATTTACACTGAAGCTTTCTTT. It codes for CASSPSIYTEAFF. The variable domain in full, completed from reference TRBV11-2 and TRBJ1-1, reads EAGVAQSPRYKIIEKRQSVAFWCNPISGHATLYWYQQILGQGPKLLIQFQNNGVVDDSQLPKDRFSAERLKGVDSTLKIQPAKLEDSAVYLCASSPSIYTEAFFGQGTRLTVV.

Worth noting for this clonotype: Just one base apart from a much larger clone, this may be a read error. The chain couples TRBV11-3 to TRBJ1-1, with unresolved D. The CDR3 loop spans 15 amino acids. Germline V lookup: CDR1 SGHNT, CDR2 YENEEA. This CDR3 reads CAGSLPWFGNTEAFF. The CDR3 DNA is TGTGCCGGCAGCTTACCTTGGTTCGGGAACACTGAAGCTTTCTTT. Together with reference TRBV11-3 and TRBJ1-1, the CDR3 gives the full variable domain: EAGVVQSPRYKIIEKKQPVAFWCNPISGHNTLYWYLQNLGQGPELLIRYENEEAVDDSQLPKDRFSAERLKGVDSTLKIQPAELGDSAVYLCAGSLPWFGNTEAFFGQGTRLTVV.

This chain uses TRBV3-1 with TRBJ1-1; TRBD1 aligns across 8 bases. With 0 bases clipped from V and 7 bases from J, the junction kept 7 bases outside the gene matches. Germline V gene lookup returns CDR1 LGHDT and CDR2 YNNKEL (reference sequence). CDR3 length equals 15 residues. CDR3 sequence: CASSQERTGRNEAFF. DNA for the CDR3: TGTGCCAGCAGCCAAGAGCGGACAGGGAGGAATGAAGCTTTCTTT.

In its sample, this clonotype was seen a few times. The V gene is TRBV3-1, the J gene TRBJ1-2; D is ambiguous. CDR3 size: 15 residues. V was trimmed by 0 bases and J by 0 bases, leaving 8 bases between them. Germline loops: CDR1 LGHDT, CDR2 YNNKEL (reference sequence). CDR3 coding DNA: TGTGCCAGCAGCCAAGATAAGGGTTCTAACTATGGCTACACCTTC. Amino acid sequence: CASSQDKGSNYGYTF.

The rearrangement joins TRBV12-3 or TRBV12-4 to TRBJ1-1; no definite D call. V dropped 6 bases and J dropped 1 base, with 9 bases sitting between them. The CDR3 covers 13 residues. The DNA of the CDR3 is TGTGCCAGCAGCCGATCCGGGAACACTGAAGCTTTCTTT. Encoded protein: CASSRSGNTEAFF.

V usage is TRBV12-3 or TRBV12-4 and J usage is TRBJ2-1, with a tentative D call TRBD2 (5 bases). This CDR3 contains 16 residues. V lost 2 bases and J lost 8, with 19 bases in between. The CDR3 nucleotides are TGTGCCAGCAGTTTATCGGCGGACTCCTACATCGATGAGCAGTTCTTC. This translates into CASSLSADSYIDEQFF.

This clonotype was recorded at least ten times. The chain links TRBV6-2 or TRBV6-3 to TRBJ2-7, with D tentatively TRBD1 (6 bases). Germline V lookup: CDR1 MNHEY, CDR2 SVGEGT. Between the trimmed V and J ends, which lost 5 bases and 2 bases, there was a span of 13 bases. The CDR3 covers 14 residues. The CDR3 sequence is CASSPPGHPYEQYF. CDR3 coding DNA: TGTGCCAGCAGTCCCCCGGGACACCCCTACGAGCAGTACTTC.

As for this clonotype: The junction does not match germline at one end; this may be a read error. The J gene is TRBJ1-5, the V gene TRBV7-9; no clear D. The CDR3 consists of 16 residues. Germline assignment: CDR1 SEHNR and CDR2 FQNEAQ (reference sequence). CDR3 DNA: TGTGCCAGCAGCTTACAGCTTAAACATAGCAATCAGCCCCGGCATTTT. Protein product: CASSLQLKHSNQPRHF.

This clonotype was observed many times. V and J are TRBV29-1 and TRBJ2-3; 10 bases fit TRBD2. The V gene's germline CDR1 is SQVTM and CDR2 ANQGSEA. Unmatched junction bases numbered 6, after V lost 1 base and J lost 5 bases. The CDR3 contains 15 residues. The CDR3 bases are TGCAGCGTTGAAGGGGCTAGCGGGAGAGGAGATACGCAGTATTTT. It specifies CSVEGASGRGDTQYF.

This clonotype was observed a handful of times. The chain uses TRBV19 and TRBJ2-1, with TRBD1 matching over 9 bases. CDR3 length equals 15 residues. V lost 4 bases, J lost 5 bases, and 6 bases stayed unmatched. CDR1 is LNHDA and CDR2 is SQIVND in the germline V gene (reference sequence). Written as DNA, the CDR3 is TGTGCCAGTAGTAAAACCGGGACAGGGAACAATGAGCAGTTCTTC. Translating it yields CASSKTGTGNNEQFF.

This clonotype was found once. The rearrangement joins TRBV28 to TRBJ1-2; possibly TRBD1 for D (6 bases). Trimming removed 6 bases at V and 5 bases at J, with 22 bases between. CDR1 is MDHEN, CDR2 SYDVKM, per germline. The CDR3 is 16 amino acids. DNA of the CDR3: TGTGCCAGCAGCGGTGCCCGGGGGGGGGGGCCATATGGCTACACCTTC. It translates to CASSGARGGGPYGYTF.

Points on this clonotype: Lacking the conserved final phenylalanine or tryptophan, this CDR3 likely reflects a read error. The rearrangement uses TRBV20-1 and TRBJ2-2, with TRBD1 matching over 7 bases. Germline assignment: CDR1 DFQATT and CDR2 SNEGSKA (reference sequence). Germline trimming cut 2 bases from V and 2 bases from J; bases unmatched to any gene: 5. The CDR3 sequence is 15 residues long. The CDR3 reads CSARQDRRNTGELFL. The CDR3 DNA reads as TGCAGTGCTAGACAGGACAGGCGAAACACCGGGGAGCTGTTTCTT.

This clonotype was counted many times. The DNA for the CDR3 is TGTGCCAGCAGCTGGTGGGGGGAAAGTCCCGAGCAGTACTTC. Amino acids: CASSWWGESPEQYF. This chain uses TRBV7-8 with TRBJ2-7; possibly TRBD2 for D (6 bases). Trimming pared 4 bases from V and 6 bases from J, leaving 16 bases between. The CDR3 totals 14 residues. Looked up from germline, CDR1 is SGHVS and CDR2 is FQNEAQ.

This clonotype was counted between two and nine times. The chain employs TRBV6-5 and TRBJ1-1; no firm D call. Germline loops: CDR1 MNHEY, CDR2 SVGAGI. The CDR3 length is 16 residues. V lost 0 bases to trimming and J lost 1 base, with 12 bases between them. The CDR3 DNA sequence: TGTGCCAGCAGTTACTCGCTAGAGGGAAGGAACACTGAAGCTTTCTTT. This codes for CASSYSLEGRNTEAFF.

Comments on this clonotype: The junction does not match germline at one end; this may be a read error. The chain uses TRBV9 and TRBJ2-7, with a possible D match to TRBD2 (5 bases). This CDR3 has 13 residues. Germline-derived CDR1 and CDR2 are SGDLS and YYNGEE. CDR3 amino acids: CASSVGLRDEQYF. For the CDR3, the DNA is TGTGCAAGCAGCGTCGGATTGAGGGACGAGCAGTACTTC.

This clonotype has more than one count but fewer than ten. This chain links TRBV5-6 with TRBJ1-2; D uncertain. Germline V gives CDR1 SGHDT, CDR2 YYEEEE. The V and J ends lost 2 bases and 5 bases respectively, with 19 bases between them. CDR3 size: 16 residues. CDR3 loop: CASSLGGGSARYGYTF. DNA for the CDR3: TGTGCCAGCAGCTTAGGCGGCGGCAGCGCCCGTTATGGCTACACCTTC. Complete variable domain (other parts from reference TRBV5-6 and TRBJ1-2): DAGVTQSPTHLIKTRGQQVTLRCSPKSGHDTVSWYQQALGQGPQFIFQYYEEEERQRGNFPDRFSGHQFPNYSSELNVNALLLGDSALYLCASSLGGGSARYGYTFGSGTRLTVV.

The chain employs TRBV20-1 and TRBJ1-5; a weak D match, TRBD1 (5 bases). The CDR3 is 13 residues long. Germline V CDR1 and CDR2: DFQATT, SNEGSKA (reference sequence). Between the trimmed V and J ends, which lost 3 bases and 7 bases, there was a span of 13 bases. The CDR3 region is CSASGGTGQPQHF. The CDR3 bases are TGCAGTGCTAGCGGGGGGACGGGACAGCCCCAGCATTTT.

The chain carries TRBV25-1 and TRBJ2-1; TRBD1 agrees at 8 bases. From germline, CDR1 is MGHDK and CDR2 SYGVNS. The V segment lost 6 bases and the J segment 3 bases; nucleotides outside the gene matches: 7. This CDR3 comprises 15 residues. CDR3 DNA: TGTGCCAGCAGCCCCGGGACAGGAGGCTACAATGAGCAGTTCTTC. As protein: CASSPGTGGYNEQFF.

This chain links TRBV20-1 with TRBJ2-5; D call uncertain. The CDR3 totals 11 residues. V lost 6 bases and J lost 2, with 7 bases in between. The germline V gene encodes CDR1 DFQATT and CDR2 SNEGSKA (reference sequence). As DNA, the CDR3 is TGCAGTGCGCCTAAACAAGAGACCCAGTACTTC. Translated: CSAPKQETQYF.

The V gene is TRBV20-1, the J gene TRBJ2-3; 7 bases are a match to TRBD2. The CDR3 consists of 13 residues. The germline V gene has CDR1 DFQATT and CDR2 SNEGSKA (reference sequence). V gave up 3 bases and J gave up 8 bases; unmatched junction bases: 8. CDR3 coding DNA: TGCAGTGCTAGTGCGGGAGTTGCGGTTACGCAGTATTTT. Amino acids: CSASAGVAVTQYF.

The chain is built from TRBV6-1 and TRBJ2-7, with TRBD2 identical over 9 bases. In germline, CDR1 is MNHNS, CDR2 SASEGT. V lost 8 bases to trimming and J lost 0 bases; unmatched junction nucleotides: 2. The CDR3 sequence is 13 residues long. CDR3 protein: CASGLASSYEQYF. The CDR3, as DNA: TGTGCCAGCGGACTAGCGTCCTCCTACGAGCAGTACTTC.